The next 3 T cell receptor beta chains were all read from a single sample in a study of T cells expressing NK-cell markers. TCRdb reprocessed the 5' RACE reads and stores each CDR3 protein as one record, lacking DNA. This table holds roughly 450,000 distinct CDR3 sequences. The sequencing input was blood T cells: a sorted CD56 or NKG2C T cell subset, CD4+ or CD8+ T cells, or bulk PBMC T cells (not recorded which). The receptors shown here come from a woman in her forties or fifties in good health.

V usage is TRBV18 and J usage is TRBJ2-7; lacking DNA, the TRBD2 call made by TCRdb goes unchecked. This CDR3 is built from 14 residues. Germline values: CDR1 KGHSH, CDR2 LQKENI. The CDR3 loop reads CASSQWTSGSEQYF.

The chain's CDR3 is CSARDLVGGRSPLHF. J is TRBJ1-6 and V is TRBV20-1; TCRdb's D gene call, TRBD1, goes unchecked for lack of DNA. The CDR3 contains 15 residues. Germline assignment: CDR1 DFQATT and CDR2 SNEGSKA (reference sequence).

V and J are TRBV5-1 and TRBJ1-2. In germline, CDR1 is SGHRS, CDR2 YFSETQ. The CDR3 is 15 amino acids. CDR3 sequence: CASSLVEGRDYGYTF.